A selection of T cell receptor beta chains follows, all from one sample in a study of T cell responses to AZD1222 COVID-19 vaccine. Assay: immunoSEQ multiplex PCR; the TCRdb copy retains only in-frame clones and omits some. This table holds about 53,000 clones, 65% to 85% found once. The sequenced sample was peripheral blood, obtained on day 0 of AZD1222 vaccination. The receptors come from an adult in good health. The CDR3 runs from the conserved cysteine through the conserved F or W.

TRBV11-3	CASSLGASGQETQYF
TRBV6-5	CASRRDRAAEAFF
TRBV27	CASSLRGTANQPQHF
TRBV5-1	CASSLGQVYGYTF
TRBV6-5	CASSYGQTSNEKLFF
TRBV11-2	CASSPLGRGDSPLHF
TRBV28	CASTPKGARIYGYTF
TRBV30	CAWTPRDSGKAFF
TRBV7-2	CASRSQGHTQYF
TRBV28	CASTPYRGGNQPQHF
TRBV7-3	CASSRQDGYEQYF
TRBV24-1	CATRGQGAYNEQFF
TRBV5-6	CASSWGGTGTEAFF
TRBV7-3	CASSLILPGSDSGNTIYF
TRBV5-4	CASSFLTDSSKNIQYF
TRBV20-1	CSASEGVKGYTF
TRBV29-1	CSVSRGNTEAFF
TRBV11-1	CASSSRVAEETQYF
TRBV5-6	CASSLYSGWTYEQYF
TRBV4-1	CASSQEERVSQPQHF
TRBV4-1	CASSQGTNYEQYF
TRBV30	CAWGRSGDASRGYTF
TRBV3-1/TRBV3-2	CASSQDSEAFF
TRBV6-2/TRBV6-3	CASSSGTVINSPLHF
TRBV29-1	CSVEGLTEAFF
TRBV9	CASSASLVPGQFLYF
TRBV11-2	CASSLTGSKNIQYF
TRBV7-2	CASSLAAGNTEAFF
TRBV4-3	CASSQEHLGTGELFF
TRBV18	CASQPTGTGTEQYF
TRBV14	CASSQSDSSYNSPLHF
TRBV20-1	CSASAGPNQPQHF
TRBV10-3	CAIRLGTADYEQYF
TRBV7-8	CASLAWTESSYEQYF
TRBV6-5	CASSYSGMANTEAFF
TRBV5-1	CASSLLDRGHYGYTF
TRBV18	CASSEGNRDYEQYF
TRBV6-2/TRBV6-3	CASSDPSDRTYEQYF
TRBV27	CASSLGRATYGYTF
TRBV6-6	CASSPRGYEQYF
TRBV19	CASRAPSGRAIEQFF
TRBV4-1	CASSQGYGAGEDTQYF
TRBV5-6	CASSFLKTAQYF
TRBV7-2	CASSLKGSDNQPQHF
TRBV28	CAACGVPNYGYTF
TRBV6-2/TRBV6-3	CASSYSGGSPEAFF
TRBV19	CASSPLDRDGEKLFF